This TCR beta chain was recovered during a study of T-cell reconstitution after alpha-beta-depleted transplantation in children. Findings and caveats of the study: There were reportedly several hundred expanded graft clones from which alpha-beta T cells came about two months after transplant. At the one-year point after transplant, T-cell counts and TCRbeta diversity were found to come mostly from T cells that had been newly produced.

Germline V gene lookup returns CDR1 MDHEN and CDR2 SYDVKM. The CDR3 runs to 20 residues. The trim removed 4 bases at V and 0 bases at J, leaving 11 bases unmatched. For TCRbeta, the library was prepared with unique molecular identifiers. TCRdb analysed the PCR reads with MiXCR anew, one entry per CDR3 protein. The sample lists about 440,000 distinct CDR3 sequences, about 40% seen once, with 27% in the top ten. Notes on this clonotype: Its antigen is not identified.

The input for sequencing was PBMCs, taken before TCRalphabeta/CD19-depleted stem cell transplant. This sequence joins TRBV28 and TRBJ2-6, with TRBD1 matching over 11 bases. The TCR was taken from a girl aged 2-9 years with aplastic anemia, due to receive a stem cell transplant. CDR3 amino acids: CASSSSPGQGVSSGANVLTF. In nucleotides, the CDR3 is TGTGCCAGCAGTTCATCGCCGGGACAGGGGGTCTCCTCTGGGGCCAACGTCCTGACTTTC.